One sample yielded the 20 T cell receptor beta chains listed below, sequenced in a study of blood T cell repertoires in COVID-19. Clones were sequenced by immunoSEQ multiplex PCR, and TCRdb holds only the in-frame ones, with some missing. The sample holds roughly 220,000 clones, 75% to 90% seen once. The sequenced sample was PBMCs or T cells enriched from blood (not recorded which). The origin of the receptors is a woman aged 18-30 years in a cohort exposed to, infected with or recovered from COVID-19 (not recorded which).

CDR3 protein: CASSNSPGQYTYGYTF. Written as DNA, the CDR3 is TGTGCCAGCAGCAATTCCCCGGGACAGTATACCTATGGCTACACCTTC. The chain combines TRBV7-8 with TRBJ1-2; the match to TRBD1 covers 7 bases. The V and J ends lost 5 bases and 4 bases, in that order; junction bases with no gene match: 13. Germline CDR1 is SGHVS and CDR2 is FQNEAQ. This CDR3 is built from 16 residues.

J is TRBJ2-6 and V is TRBV14, with D possibly matching TRBD1 (5 bases). Germline V gene data show CDR1 as SGHDN and CDR2 as FVKESK. V was clipped by 3 bases and J by 0 bases, with 15 bases between them. The CDR3 has 18 amino acids. This chain's CDR3 is CASSQGPGPSSGANVLTF. The CDR3 coding sequence is TGTGCCAGCAGCCAGGGGCCAGGGCCAAGCTCTGGGGCCAACGTCCTGACTTTC. The variable domain in full, completed from reference TRBV14 and TRBJ2-6, reads EAGVTQFPSHSVIEKGQTVTLRCDPISGHDNLYWYRRVMGKEIKFLLHFVKESKQDESGMPNNRFLAERTGGTYSTLKVQPAELEDSGVYFCASSQGPGPSSGANVLTFGAGSRLTVL.

This rearrangement joins TRBV18 to TRBJ1-5; possible D gene TRBD1, 6 bases. With 4 bases removed from V and 0 bases from J, the gap between germline ends came to 10 bases. The germline gives CDR1 KGHSH, CDR2 LQKENI. This CDR3 has 15 residues. The CDR3 loop reads CASSLGQLSNQPQHF. In nucleotides, the CDR3 is TGTGCCAGCTCACTTGGACAGCTTAGCAATCAGCCCCAGCATTTT.

Concerning this clone itself: The same CDR3 also results from other DNA sequences found in this sample. The rearrangement uses TRBV15 and TRBJ2-1; 7 bases are a match to TRBD1. Trimming removed 3 bases from V and 0 bases from J; junction bases left unmatched: 2. The CDR3 is 15 amino acids. Germline V gene sequence: CDR1 LNHNV, CDR2 YYDKDF (reference sequence). CDR3 loop: CATSRAGGSYNEQFF. CDR3 coding DNA: TGTGCCACCAGCAGGGCAGGGGGCTCCTACAATGAGCAGTTCTTC.

The chain carries TRBV28 and TRBJ1-1; 7 bases are a match to TRBD1. Germline V CDR1 and CDR2: MDHEN, SYDVKM. The CDR3 covers 14 residues. Unmatched junction bases numbered 10, after V lost 5 bases and J lost 7 bases. The CDR3 bases are TGTGCCAGCAGTAGACAGGGAAGGGGGATTGAAGCTTTCTTT. Translation: CASSRQGRGIEAFF. Full variable domain (missing parts from reference TRBV28 and TRBJ1-1): DVKVTQSSRYLVKRTGEKVFLECVQDMDHENMFWYRQDPGLGLRLIYFSYDVKMKEKGDIPEGYSVSREKKERFSLILESASTNQTSMYLCASSRQGRGIEAFFGQGTRLTVV.

The V gene is TRBV5-4, the J gene TRBJ1-6; D uncertain. The germline V gene encodes CDR1 SGHNT and CDR2 YYREEE (reference sequence). Trimming took off 0 bases at V and 7 bases at J, with 11 bases between the two ends. The CDR3 is made up of 15 amino acids. Written as DNA, the CDR3 is TGTGCCAGCAGCTTGGTCGGGTCCGCAAATTCACCCCTCCACTTT. Translated: CASSLVGSANSPLHF.

This clone was observed a few times. The chain recombines TRBV6-5 with TRBJ1-2; tentatively, D is TRBD1 (6 bases). Trimming took 7 bases from V and 1 from J, leaving 16 bases between them. The length of the CDR3 is 15 residues. The germline CDR1 and CDR2 sequences are MNHEY and SVGAGI. The CDR3 bases are TGTGCCAGCAAGGAAAATCAGGGGCTTAACTATGGCTACACCTTC. This codes for CASKENQGLNYGYTF.

The chain joins TRBV18 to TRBJ2-1, with 10 nucleotides matching TRBD1. Germline CDR1 KGHSH, CDR2 LQKENI. This CDR3 spans 15 amino acids. With 0 bases clipped from V and 8 bases from J, the junction kept 4 bases outside the gene matches. CDR3 in DNA: TGTGCCAGCTCACCACCGGGACAGGGGCATGATGAGCAGTTCTTC. Protein sequence: CASSPPGQGHDEQFF.

The CDR3 spells CASSHSNEKLFF. CDR3 sequence (DNA): TGTGCCAGCAGCCATTCAAATGAAAAACTGTTTTTT. The V and J genes are TRBV3-1 (or the pseudogene TRBV3-2) and TRBJ1-4; no clear D gene. CDR3 size: 12 residues. Trimming took off 3 bases at V and 5 bases at J, with 4 bases between the two ends. Germline CDR1 and CDR2: LGHDT and YNNKEL (reference sequence).

This chain connects TRBV18 to TRBJ1-4; D gene ambiguous. V was cut by 0 bases and J by 8 bases, with 13 bases left in between. Germline V gene sequence: CDR1 KGHSH, CDR2 LQKENI. The CDR3 loop spans 15 amino acids. The CDR3 here is CASSPPGLSGEKLFF. Here the CDR3 DNA reads TGTGCCAGCTCACCACCGGGTCTATCGGGGGAAAAACTGTTTTTT.

The chain is built from TRBV19 and TRBJ1-1, with 9 bases matching TRBD1. After removal of 3 bases from V and 4 bases from J, the junction contained 3 bases not matched to a gene. The CDR3 contains 14 residues. Germline CDR1 and CDR2: LNHDA and SQIVND (reference sequence). In nucleotides, the CDR3 is TGTGCCAGTAGTATGGGACAGGGAGGCACTGAAGCTTTCTTT. Translated: CASSMGQGGTEAFF.

This chain links TRBV25-1 with TRBJ2-3; 11 bases are shared with TRBD2. CDR1 is MGHDK and CDR2 is SYGVNS in the germline V gene. There are 14 residues in the CDR3. Unmatched junction bases numbered 3, after V lost 4 bases and J lost 6 bases. The CDR3 loop is CASSGSGRADTQYF. DNA for the CDR3: TGTGCCAGCAGTGGTAGCGGGAGGGCCGATACGCAGTATTTT.

V usage is TRBV5-4 and J usage is TRBJ2-2, with 7 positions matching TRBD1. The CDR3 contains 14 residues. Germline CDR1 and CDR2: SGHNT and YYREEE (reference sequence). Germline trimming cut 2 bases from V and 5 bases from J; bases unmatched to any gene: 3. As DNA, the CDR3 is TGTGCCAGCAGCTTAGGGGGCCGAACCGGGGAGCTGTTTTTT. Residues: CASSLGGRTGELFF.

The rearrangement joins TRBV2 to TRBJ2-1; a weak D match, TRBD1 (5 bases). Germline V gene lookup returns CDR1 SNHLY and CDR2 FYNNEI. This CDR3 contains 13 residues. Trimming cost V 10 bases and J 6 bases, with 16 bases left between them. The CDR3 is CAIPGRLSNEQFF. The CDR3 nucleotides read TGTGCCATCCCAGGGCGCCTTTCCAATGAGCAGTTCTTC.

This chain uses TRBV6-1 with TRBJ1-6; D ambiguous. This CDR3 region has 13 residues. The V end was cut by 0 bases, the J end by 9 bases, with 6 bases between. From germline, CDR1 is MNHNS and CDR2 SASEGT. CDR3 sequence (DNA): TGTGCCAGCAGTGAAGCGAAGCGTTCACCCCTCCACTTT. Encoded protein: CASSEAKRSPLHF.

CDR3 protein: CAWTRQGVSGIYEQYF. For the CDR3, the DNA is TGTGCCTGGACACGACAGGGGGTCTCCGGCATCTACGAGCAGTACTTC. The chain combines TRBV30 with TRBJ2-7, with 9 bases lining up with TRBD1. The germline V gene has CDR1 GTSNPN and CDR2 SVGIG (reference sequence). The CDR3 totals 16 residues. The junction had 13 bases not matched to a gene; V was cut back by 4 bases and J by 3 bases.

The rearrangement uses TRBV24-1 and TRBJ2-1; 9 bases align to TRBD1. Germline V lookup: CDR1 KGHDR, CDR2 SFDVKD. The CDR3 totals 16 residues. Trimming cost V 4 bases and J 6 bases; bases outside gene matches: 9. CDR3 in DNA: TGTGCCACCAGTGACCCCAAGAGACAGGGGGGCAATGAGCAGTTCTTC. Protein sequence: CATSDPKRQGGNEQFF.

As to this clone: Germline and junction disagree at one end, which may indicate a read error. The chain recombines TRBV7-7 with TRBJ2-5, with D possibly being TRBD2 (6 bases). This CDR3 has 14 amino acids. The germline gives CDR1 SSHAT, CDR2 FNYEAQ (reference sequence). CDR3 DNA: TGTGCTAGCAGCTTCGGGGACTCCGAAGAGACCCAGTACTTC. Translated, it gives CASSFGDSEETQYF.

V is TRBV7-9 and J is TRBJ2-3; 9 bases map to TRBD2. V trimming: 7 bases; J trimming: 2 bases; junction bases outside the gene matches: 10. The CDR3 spans 16 residues. CDR1 and CDR2 (germline): SEHNR, FQNEAQ (reference sequence). CDR3 in amino acids: CASKVFGGGDTDTQYF. The CDR3 DNA reads TGTGCCAGCAAGGTTTTCGGCGGGGGGGACACAGATACGCAGTATTTT.

The CDR3 protein is CASSSPTSGKINEQFF. The DNA of the CDR3 is TGTGCCAGCAGCTCCCCGACTAGCGGGAAGATAAATGAGCAGTTCTTC. The genes are TRBV7-3 and TRBJ2-1, with 11 nucleotides matching TRBD2. The CDR3 runs 16 residues. V trimming: 4 bases; J trimming: 7 bases; junction bases outside the gene matches: 9. The germline V gene has CDR1 SGHTA and CDR2 FQGTGA.